This T cell receptor (beta chain) was obtained from a study of regulatory T cells in long-lasting Graves disease. Study-level background: With positive TSH receptor antibodies and over 5 years of antithyroid drugs, Graves' disease was considered persistent.

CDR1 and CDR2 from the germline V gene are SGDLS and YYNGEE. Trimming cost V 3 bases and J 5 bases, with 18 bases left between them. The CDR3 totals 15 residues. In building TCR beta libraries, iRepertoire HTBI primers were used together with Arm-PCR of CDR3 regions. TCRdb fed the multiplex PCR reads into MiXCR, producing one record per CDR3 protein. Here the sample spans more than 650,000 distinct CDR3 sequences, around 32% being singletons. This clonotype appeared a single time. Its target is not known. The study's findings and limits: Persistent Graves' disease cases displayed lower TCR diversity than newly diagnosed ones.

As for time point: persistent/refractory GD, antithyroid drugs over 5 years with positive TRAb. Generation of the TCR library employed RNA extracted from PBMCs. The receptor was derived from a female donor with Graves disease. Material: peripheral blood mononuclear cells (PBMCs), obtained when the disease was refractory, from a patient treated with antithyroid drugs. The chain uses TRBV9 and TRBJ2-7; D tentatively reads TRBD1 or TRBD2 (5 bases each). CDR3 sequence: CASSETPDSGHEQYF. The CDR3 region has the DNA TGTGCCAGCAGCGAGACCCCCGACAGCGGTCACGAGCAGTACTTC.